This T cell receptor beta chain was captured by sequencing in a study of neurological immune-mediated disorders. Study-wide context: The roughly 35 patients with multiple sclerosis comprised around 31 relapsing-remitting cases and 3 secondary progressive cases.

CDR3 length: 13 residues. Between the trimmed V and J ends, which lost 0 bases and 10 bases, there was a span of 10 bases. Germline values: CDR1 MNHNY, CDR2 SVGAGI (reference sequence). The cDNA was generated through 5'RACE incorporating 10-nucleotide random UMIs. TCRdb reprocessed the 5' RACE reads via MiXCR and lists one record per CDR3 protein. The sample lists 60,000 to 80,000 distinct CDR3 sequences, under 5% seen once, with around 3.5% in the top ten. Stored at -80 C, 2 million PBMCs were the source of the unsorted libraries. This clonotype appeared many times. The sample consisted of PBMCs. The genes are TRBV6-6 and TRBJ2-1; D remains ambiguous. The TCR comes from a woman in her 50s with multiple sclerosis. CDR3 coding DNA: TGTGCCAGCAGTTACTCGCCAGGCTGGGAGCAGTTCTTC. This codes for CASSYSPGWEQFF.